The 21 T cell receptor beta chains reported below all come from one sample, sequenced in a study of blood T cell repertoires in COVID-19. Measured with immunoSEQ multiplex PCR; TCRdb has only the in-frame clones, and not every one. The sample carries more than 150,000 clones, 80% to 85% recorded once. The sequenced material came from peripheral blood. The receptors here all came from a woman between 35 and 50 years old with acute or convalescent COVID-19.

This clone has only a few counts. The V call is TRBV2, the J call TRBJ2-1, with TRBD2 matching over 14 bases. The V and J ends lost 7 bases and 9 bases, in that order; junction bases with no gene match: 5. Germline CDR1 SNHLY, CDR2 FYNNEI. CDR3 size: 14 residues. In DNA form, the CDR3 reads TGTGCCAGCATGGGACTAGCGGGAGTCAGTGAGCAGTTCTTC. Translating it yields CASMGLAGVSEQFF.

The J gene is TRBJ2-1, the V gene TRBV19, with TRBD2 matching over 13 bases. After removal of 1 base from V and 6 bases from J, the junction contained 3 bases not matched to a gene. CDR3 size: 16 residues. Germline values: CDR1 LNHDA, CDR2 SQIVND (reference sequence). CDR3 residues: CASSIGGLAGTNEQFF. The DNA for the CDR3 is TGTGCCAGTAGTATAGGGGGACTAGCGGGAACCAATGAGCAGTTCTTC.

This chain connects TRBV4-1 to TRBJ2-1; 7 nucleotides line up with TRBD2. This CDR3 is built from 13 residues. CDR1 is MGHRA and CDR2 is YSYEKL in the germline V gene. The V and J ends lost 4 bases and 10 bases, in that order; junction bases with no gene match: 7. The CDR3 bases are TGCGCCAGCAGCCCGCGCGGGAGTGGAGAGCAGTTCTTC. Residues: CASSPRGSGEQFF.

The chain combines TRBV4-1 with TRBJ1-6; D not certain. This CDR3 comprises 15 residues. V dropped 6 bases and J dropped 6 bases, with 15 bases sitting between them. Per germline, CDR1 MGHRA and CDR2 YSYEKL. CDR3 in amino acids: CASSPSPVVNSPLHF. Here the CDR3 DNA reads TGCGCCAGCAGTCCAAGCCCGGTGGTTAATTCACCCCTCCACTTT.

V usage is TRBV18 and J usage is TRBJ2-3; the D gene is possibly TRBD2 (5 bases). V was shortened by 2 bases and J by 1 base, with 16 bases between the two germline ends. Looked up from germline, CDR1 is KGHSH and CDR2 is LQKENI. The CDR3 spans 17 residues. The CDR3 spells CASSPFPSPRGTDTQYF. The CDR3 bases are TGTGCCAGCTCACCATTTCCTAGCCCAAGGGGCACAGATACGCAGTATTTT.

This chain uses TRBV6-2 or TRBV6-3 with TRBJ1-5, with a possible D match to TRBD1 (6 bases). V shed 2 bases and J shed 6 bases, with 11 bases lying between them. The CDR3 extends over 14 amino acids. Germline CDR1 and CDR2: MNHEY and SVGEGT. The CDR3 DNA reads TGTGCCAGCAGTTACAGGGGGAATGGTCAGCCCCAGCATTTT. It translates to CASSYRGNGQPQHF.

The chain links TRBV5-1 to TRBJ1-6, with TRBD1 matching over 8 bases. Germline CDR1 reads SGHRS; CDR2 reads YFSETQ. The CDR3 has 17 residues. Trimming took 4 bases from V and 0 from J; bases not matched to a gene: 6. The CDR3 loop reads CASSPGQGSSYNSPLHF. For the CDR3, the DNA is TGCGCCAGCAGCCCCGGACAGGGCAGCTCCTATAATTCACCCCTCCACTTT.

V usage is TRBV15 and J usage is TRBJ1-1, with 8 bases aligning to TRBD1. The germline CDR1 and CDR2 sequences are LNHNV and YYDKDF (reference sequence). J lost 6 bases, V lost 7 bases, and 10 bases had no gene match. The CDR3 loop spans 14 amino acids. The CDR3, as DNA: TGTGCCACCATAAGGGACAGGACCCGAGCTGAAGCTTTCTTT. Protein sequence: CATIRDRTRAEAFF.

This chain joins TRBV5-4 and TRBJ1-2; perhaps TRBD1 as D (5 bases). The V end was cut by 0 bases, the J end by 0 bases, with 9 bases between. The CDR3 is 15 amino acids. Germline V lookup: CDR1 SGHNT, CDR2 YYREEE (reference sequence). The CDR3 sequence is CASSLDRWTNYGYTF. For the CDR3, the DNA is TGTGCCAGCAGCTTGGACAGGTGGACTAACTATGGCTACACCTTC.

CDR3 DNA: TGTGCCAGCAGTTTACTCCTAGCGGGGGCCCCTTGGGAGCAGTACTTC. It codes for CASSLLLAGAPWEQYF. The V and J genes are TRBV28 and TRBJ2-7; 10 bases align to TRBD2. J was trimmed by 7 bases and V by 2 bases; bases with no gene match: 11. Germline CDR1 MDHEN, CDR2 SYDVKM. This CDR3 spans 16 amino acids.

V usage is TRBV3-1 (or the pseudogene TRBV3-2) and J usage is TRBJ2-1; D gene uncertain. Trimming removed 0 bases from V and 3 bases from J, with 9 bases in between. The CDR3 length is 15 residues. The V gene's germline CDR1 is LGHDT and CDR2 YNNKEL (reference sequence). CDR3 in amino acids: CASSQDWQYYNEQFF. Here the CDR3 DNA reads TGTGCCAGCAGCCAAGATTGGCAGTACTACAATGAGCAGTTCTTC.

The CDR3 DNA follows: TGCAGCGTTGATCAGACTCAAGAGACCCAGTACTTC. It codes for CSVDQTQETQYF. The chain has TRBV29-1 and TRBJ2-5; the D is unclear. V shed 3 bases and J shed 2 bases, with 7 bases lying between them. The V gene's germline CDR1 is SQVTM and CDR2 ANQGSEA. CDR3 size: 12 residues.

V gene TRBV6-5 combines with J gene TRBJ1-2; 7 bases are shared with TRBD1. Trimming at V came to 8 bases and at J to 2 bases, leaving 8 bases not matched to a gene. The CDR3 length is 14 residues. CDR1 and CDR2 from the germline V gene are MNHEY and SVGAGI. CDR3 amino acids: CASGWGQPNYGYTF. DNA of the CDR3: TGTGCCAGCGGATGGGGACAGCCCAACTATGGCTACACCTTC.

This clone came up once. CDR3 nucleotide sequence: TGTGCCAGCAGCTTAGGTCGTCAGGGGAAGATGAATGAGCAGTTCTTC. This codes for CASSLGRQGKMNEQFF. This chain connects TRBV11-3 to TRBJ2-1, with D possibly matching TRBD1 (6 bases). This CDR3 has 16 residues. V lost 1 base and J 7 bases, leaving 17 bases between the germline ends. CDR1 and CDR2 (germline): SGHNT, YENEEA.

The chain uses TRBV7-9 and TRBJ2-1, with 8 bases identical to TRBD1. After removal of 5 bases from V and 8 bases from J, the junction contained 14 bases not matched to a gene. This CDR3 spans 16 amino acids. Germline loops: CDR1 SEHNR, CDR2 FQNEAQ (reference sequence). CDR3 DNA sequence: TGTGCCAGCAGCCCCCCCCGGGGCAGGGGGCAGGATGAGCAGTTCTTC. This codes for CASSPPRGRGQDEQFF.

The V gene is TRBV7-9, the J gene TRBJ2-3, with TRBD2 as a possible D gene (5 bases). Germline CDR1 SEHNR, CDR2 FQNEAQ (reference sequence). The CDR3 is made up of 16 amino acids. Trimming took 2 bases from V and 0 from J, leaving 12 bases between them. The DNA of the CDR3 is TGTGCCAGCAGCTTAAGAGCGGCCTCTAGCACAGATACGCAGTATTTT. Translating gives CASSLRAASSTDTQYF.

The chain employs TRBV6-6 and TRBJ1-6; unclear D gene. Deletions cut 6 bases from V and 7 bases from J, with 13 bases between. Looked up from germline, CDR1 is MNHNY and CDR2 is SVGAGI (reference sequence). This CDR3 is built from 14 residues. The DNA of the CDR3 is TGTGCCAGCAGCCTAGGACTGACCAATTCACCCCTCCACTTT. It translates to CASSLGLTNSPLHF.

The chain employs TRBV7-3 and TRBJ2-2, with TRBD1 identical over 7 bases. V gave up 2 bases and J gave up 4 bases; unmatched junction bases: 1. The germline V gene encodes CDR1 SGHTA and CDR2 FQGTGA. This CDR3 is built from 14 residues. In DNA, the CDR3 is TGTGCCAGCAGCTTAGGGACAGCCACCGGGGAGCTGTTTTTT. Translation: CASSLGTATGELFF.

In its sample, this clone was seen a few times. The V call is TRBV6-5, the J call TRBJ1-5, with D perhaps TRBD1 (5 bases). The CDR3 runs to 14 residues. Trimming removed 7 bases from V and 4 bases from J, with 14 bases in between. Germline assignment: CDR1 MNHEY and CDR2 SVGAGI. The CDR3 DNA reads as TGTGCCAGCACCGAACGGGGGAGGAATCAGCCCCAGCATTTT. Its protein is CASTERGRNQPQHF.

V usage is TRBV7-2 and J usage is TRBJ2-7, with D possibly being TRBD2 (6 bases). Germline CDR1 is SGHTA and CDR2 is FQGNSA. The CDR3 covers 15 residues. V dropped 1 base and J dropped 2 bases, with 12 bases sitting between them. The CDR3 nucleotides are TGTGCCAGCAGCTTAGAAGGCGGGGAACCCTACGAGCAGTACTTC. It translates to CASSLEGGEPYEQYF.

The chain is built from TRBV5-4 and TRBJ2-3; 8 bases map to TRBD2. From germline, CDR1 is SGHNT and CDR2 YYREEE (reference sequence). The CDR3 is made up of 16 amino acids. V trimming: 4 bases; J trimming: 6 bases; junction bases outside the gene matches: 13. For the CDR3, the DNA is TGTGCCAGCAGCCTGGATAACCGGGGGGGATGGGATACGCAGTATTTT. Amino acid sequence: CASSLDNRGGWDTQYF. Full variable domain (outside the CDR3, taken from reference TRBV5-4 and TRBJ2-3): ETGVTQSPTHLIKTRGQQVTLRCSSQSGHNTVSWYQQALGQGPQFIFQYYREEENGRGNFPPRFSGLQFPNYSSELNVNALELDDSALYLCASSLDNRGGWDTQYFGPGTRLTVL.